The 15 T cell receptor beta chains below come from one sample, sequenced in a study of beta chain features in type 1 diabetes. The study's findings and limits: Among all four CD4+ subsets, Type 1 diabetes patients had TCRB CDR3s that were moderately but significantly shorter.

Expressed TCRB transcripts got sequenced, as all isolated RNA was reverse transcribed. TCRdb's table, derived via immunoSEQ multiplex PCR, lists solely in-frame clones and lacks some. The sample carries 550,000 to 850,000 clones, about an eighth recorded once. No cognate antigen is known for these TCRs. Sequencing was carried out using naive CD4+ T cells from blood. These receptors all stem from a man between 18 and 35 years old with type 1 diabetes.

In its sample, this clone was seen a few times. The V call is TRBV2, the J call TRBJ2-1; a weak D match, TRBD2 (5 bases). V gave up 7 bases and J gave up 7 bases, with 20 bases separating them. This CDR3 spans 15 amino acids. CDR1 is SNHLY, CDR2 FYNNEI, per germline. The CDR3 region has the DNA TGTGCCAGCACCCCTGCGGGCCAGACCCGAAATGAGCAGTTCTTC. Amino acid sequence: CASTPAGQTRNEQFF.

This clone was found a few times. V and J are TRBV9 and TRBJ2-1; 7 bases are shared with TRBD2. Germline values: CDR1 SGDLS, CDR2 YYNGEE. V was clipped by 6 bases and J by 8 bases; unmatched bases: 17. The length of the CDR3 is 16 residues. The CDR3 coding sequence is TGTGCCAGCACCCTCCCTTCCGGGGGGTACGTTGATGAGCAGTTCTTC. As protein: CASTLPSGGYVDEQFF.

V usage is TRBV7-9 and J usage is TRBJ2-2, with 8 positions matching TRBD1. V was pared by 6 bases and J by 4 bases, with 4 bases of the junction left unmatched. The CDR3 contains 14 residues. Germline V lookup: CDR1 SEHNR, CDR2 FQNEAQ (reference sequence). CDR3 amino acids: CASRRQGTTGELFF. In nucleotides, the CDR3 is TGTGCCAGCAGGAGACAGGGGACCACCGGGGAGCTGTTTTTT.

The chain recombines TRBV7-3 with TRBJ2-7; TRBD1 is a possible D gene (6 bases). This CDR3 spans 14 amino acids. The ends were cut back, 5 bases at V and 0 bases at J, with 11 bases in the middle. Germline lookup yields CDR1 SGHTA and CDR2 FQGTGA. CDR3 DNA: TGTGCCAGCAGCCGTCAGGGGTCCTCCTACGAGCAGTACTTC. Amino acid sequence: CASSRQGSSYEQYF.

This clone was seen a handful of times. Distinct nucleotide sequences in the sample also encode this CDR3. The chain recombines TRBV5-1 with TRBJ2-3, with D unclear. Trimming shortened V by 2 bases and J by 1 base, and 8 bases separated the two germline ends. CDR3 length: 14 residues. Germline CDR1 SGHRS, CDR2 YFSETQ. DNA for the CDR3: TGCGCCAGCAGCTTTGGGCAGGGCACAGATACGCAGTATTTT. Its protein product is CASSFGQGTDTQYF.

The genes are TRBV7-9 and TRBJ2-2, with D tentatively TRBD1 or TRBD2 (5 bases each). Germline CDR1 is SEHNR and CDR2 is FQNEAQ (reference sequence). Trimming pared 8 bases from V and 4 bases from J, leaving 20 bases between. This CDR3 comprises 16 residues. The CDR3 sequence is CASPLGTARATGELFF. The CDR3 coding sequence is TGTGCCAGCCCTTTAGGGACCGCGCGCGCCACCGGGGAGCTGTTTTTT.

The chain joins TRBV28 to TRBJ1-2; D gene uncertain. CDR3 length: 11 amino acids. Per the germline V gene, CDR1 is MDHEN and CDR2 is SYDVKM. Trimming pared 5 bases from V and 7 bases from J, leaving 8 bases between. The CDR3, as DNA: TGTGCCAGCAGTGCGATGGGTGGCTACACCTTC. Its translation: CASSAMGGYTF.

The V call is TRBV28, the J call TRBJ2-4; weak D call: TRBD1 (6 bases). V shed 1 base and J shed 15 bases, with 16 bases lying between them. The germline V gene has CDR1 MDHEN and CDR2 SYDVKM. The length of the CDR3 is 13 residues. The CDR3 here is CASSLYQGKNRYF. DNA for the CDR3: TGTGCCAGCAGTTTATACCAGGGGAAAAACAGGTACTTC.

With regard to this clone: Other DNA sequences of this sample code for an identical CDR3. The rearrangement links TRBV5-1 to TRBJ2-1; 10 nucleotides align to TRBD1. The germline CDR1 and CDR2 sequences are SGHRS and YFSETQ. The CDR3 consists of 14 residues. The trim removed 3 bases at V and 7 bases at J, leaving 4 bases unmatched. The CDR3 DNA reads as TGCGCCAGCAGCTCCGGACAGGGGGGGAATGAGCAGTTCTTC. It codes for CASSSGQGGNEQFF.

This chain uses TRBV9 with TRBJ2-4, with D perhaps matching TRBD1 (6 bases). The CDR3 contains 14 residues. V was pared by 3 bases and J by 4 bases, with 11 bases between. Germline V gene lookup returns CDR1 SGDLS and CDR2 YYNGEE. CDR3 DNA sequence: TGTGCCAGCAGCGCCACCGACAGGAAAAACATTCAGTACTTC. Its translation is CASSATDRKNIQYF.

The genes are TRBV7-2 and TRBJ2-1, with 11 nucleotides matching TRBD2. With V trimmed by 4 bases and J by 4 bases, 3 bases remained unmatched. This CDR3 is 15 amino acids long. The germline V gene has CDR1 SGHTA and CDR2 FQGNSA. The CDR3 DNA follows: TGTGCCAGCAGCTCCTGGACTAGCGGGTACAATGAGCAGTTCTTC. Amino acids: CASSSWTSGYNEQFF.

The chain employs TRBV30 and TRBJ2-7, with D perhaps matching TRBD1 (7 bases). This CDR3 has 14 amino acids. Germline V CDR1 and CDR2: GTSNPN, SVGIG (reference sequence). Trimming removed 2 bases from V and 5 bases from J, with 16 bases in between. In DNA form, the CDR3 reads TGTGCCTGGAGTACTTCAGGGGGAGGCGACGAGCAGTACTTC. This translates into CAWSTSGGGDEQYF.

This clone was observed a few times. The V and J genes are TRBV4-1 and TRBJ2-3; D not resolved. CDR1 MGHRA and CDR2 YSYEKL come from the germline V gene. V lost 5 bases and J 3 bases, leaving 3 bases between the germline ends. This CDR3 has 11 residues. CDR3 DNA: TGCGCCAGCAGCGCAACAGATACGCAGTATTTT. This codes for CASSATDTQYF.

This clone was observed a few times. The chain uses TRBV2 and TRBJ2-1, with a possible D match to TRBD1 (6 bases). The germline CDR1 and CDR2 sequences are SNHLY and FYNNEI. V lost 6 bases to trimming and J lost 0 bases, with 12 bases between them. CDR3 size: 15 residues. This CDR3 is CASRDDRSSYNEQFF. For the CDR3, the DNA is TGTGCCAGCAGAGATGACAGGAGCTCCTACAATGAGCAGTTCTTC.

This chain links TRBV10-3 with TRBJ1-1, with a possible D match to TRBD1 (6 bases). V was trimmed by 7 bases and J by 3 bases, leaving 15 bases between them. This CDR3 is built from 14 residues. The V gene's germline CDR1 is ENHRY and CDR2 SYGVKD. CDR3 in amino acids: CAITQGTLYTEAFF. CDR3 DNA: TGTGCCATCACACAGGGTACGTTATACACTGAAGCTTTCTTT.